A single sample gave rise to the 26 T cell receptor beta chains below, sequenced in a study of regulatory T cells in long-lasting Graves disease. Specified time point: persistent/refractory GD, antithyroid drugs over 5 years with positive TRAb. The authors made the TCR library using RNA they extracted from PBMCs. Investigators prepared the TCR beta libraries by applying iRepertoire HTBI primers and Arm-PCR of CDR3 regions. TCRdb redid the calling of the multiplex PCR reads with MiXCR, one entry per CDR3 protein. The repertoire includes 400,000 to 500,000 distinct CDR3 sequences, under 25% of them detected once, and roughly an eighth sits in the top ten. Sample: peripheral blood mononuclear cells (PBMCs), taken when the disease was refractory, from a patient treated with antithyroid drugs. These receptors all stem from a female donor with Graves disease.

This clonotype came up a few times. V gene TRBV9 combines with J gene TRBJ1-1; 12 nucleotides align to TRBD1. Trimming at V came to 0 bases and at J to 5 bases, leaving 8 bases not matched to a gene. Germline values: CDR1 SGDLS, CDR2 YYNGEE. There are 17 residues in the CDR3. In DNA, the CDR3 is TGTGCCAGCAGCGTAGTGGAGGGACAGGGGGCTCGGACTGAAGCTTTCTTT. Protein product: CASSVVEGQGARTEAFF.

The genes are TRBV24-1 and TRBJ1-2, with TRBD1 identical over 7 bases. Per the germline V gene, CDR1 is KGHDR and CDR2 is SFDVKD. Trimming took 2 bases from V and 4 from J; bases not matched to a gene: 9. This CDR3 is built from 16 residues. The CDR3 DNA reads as TGTGCCACCAGTGATTCGTCTCCGGGACAGATCTATGGCTACACCTTC. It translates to CATSDSSPGQIYGYTF.

The CDR3 DNA sequence: TGTGCCAGCAGCTTCAGGAACTACGAGCAGTACTTC. As protein: CASSFRNYEQYF. The J gene is TRBJ2-7, the V gene TRBV7-2; no clear D. Germline V gene data show CDR1 as SGHTA and CDR2 as FQGNSA. Trimming took off 3 bases at V and 3 bases at J, with 6 bases between the two ends. The CDR3 is 12 residues long.

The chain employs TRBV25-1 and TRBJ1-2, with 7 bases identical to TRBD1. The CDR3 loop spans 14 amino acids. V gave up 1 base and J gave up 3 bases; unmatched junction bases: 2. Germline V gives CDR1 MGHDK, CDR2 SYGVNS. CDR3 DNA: TGTGCCAGCAGTGAATTAGGGGGCGACTATGGCTACACCTTC. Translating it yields CASSELGGDYGYTF.

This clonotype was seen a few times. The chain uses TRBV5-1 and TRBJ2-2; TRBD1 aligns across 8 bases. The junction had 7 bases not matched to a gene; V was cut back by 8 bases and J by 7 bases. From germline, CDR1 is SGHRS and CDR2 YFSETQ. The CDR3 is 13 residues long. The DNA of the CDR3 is TGCGCCAGTAGACAGGGGTCGAGCGGGGAGCTGTTTTTT. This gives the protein CASRQGSSGELFF.

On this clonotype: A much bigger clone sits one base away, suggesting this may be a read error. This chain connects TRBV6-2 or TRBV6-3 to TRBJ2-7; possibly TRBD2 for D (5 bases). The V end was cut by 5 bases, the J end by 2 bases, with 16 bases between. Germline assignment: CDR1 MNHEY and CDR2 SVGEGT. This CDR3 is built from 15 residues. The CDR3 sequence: CASSGNSPTTYEQYF. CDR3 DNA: TGTGCCAGCAGTGGGAACAGCCCGACTACCTACGAGCAGTACTTC.

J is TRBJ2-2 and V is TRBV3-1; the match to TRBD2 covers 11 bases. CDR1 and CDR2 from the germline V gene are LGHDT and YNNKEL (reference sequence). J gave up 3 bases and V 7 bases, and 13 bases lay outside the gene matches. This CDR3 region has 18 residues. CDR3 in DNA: TGTGCCAGCACCCGAGGGGGACTAGCGGAATCCTACACCGGGGAGCTGTTTTTT. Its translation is CASTRGGLAESYTGELFF.

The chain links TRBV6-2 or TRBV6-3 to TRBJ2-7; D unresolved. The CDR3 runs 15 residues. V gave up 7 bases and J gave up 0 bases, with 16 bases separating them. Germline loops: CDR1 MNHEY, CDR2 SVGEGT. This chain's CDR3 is CASTSGTPSSYEQYF. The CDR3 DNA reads TGTGCCAGCACCTCCGGAACTCCGAGCTCCTACGAGCAGTACTTC.

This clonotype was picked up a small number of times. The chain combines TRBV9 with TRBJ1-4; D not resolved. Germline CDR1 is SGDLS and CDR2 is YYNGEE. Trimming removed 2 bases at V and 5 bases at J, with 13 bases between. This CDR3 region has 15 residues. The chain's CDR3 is CASSVSPGVNEKLFF. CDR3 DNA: TGTGCCAGCAGCGTCTCGCCCGGGGTAAATGAAAAACTGTTTTTT.

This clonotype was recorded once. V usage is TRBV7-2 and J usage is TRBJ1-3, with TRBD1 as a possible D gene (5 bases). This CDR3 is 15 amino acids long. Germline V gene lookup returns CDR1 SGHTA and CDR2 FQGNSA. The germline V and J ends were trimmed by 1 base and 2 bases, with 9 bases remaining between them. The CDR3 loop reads CASSLVGTTGNTIYF. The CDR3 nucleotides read TGTGCCAGCAGCTTAGTGGGGACGACTGGAAACACCATATATTTT. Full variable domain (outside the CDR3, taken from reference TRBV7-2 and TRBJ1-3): GAGVSQSPSNKVTEKGKDVELRCDPISGHTALYWYRQSLGQGLEFLIYFQGNSAPDKSGLPSDRFSAERTGGSVSTLTIQRTQQEDSAVYLCASSLVGTTGNTIYFGEGSWLTVV.

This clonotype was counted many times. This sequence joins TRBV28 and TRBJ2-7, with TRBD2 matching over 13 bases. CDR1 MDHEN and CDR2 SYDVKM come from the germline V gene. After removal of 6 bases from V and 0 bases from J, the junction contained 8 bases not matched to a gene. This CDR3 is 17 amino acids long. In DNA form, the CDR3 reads TGTGCCAGCAGCGGACGACTAGCGGGAGGCAGCTCCTACGAGCAGTACTTC. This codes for CASSGRLAGGSSYEQYF.

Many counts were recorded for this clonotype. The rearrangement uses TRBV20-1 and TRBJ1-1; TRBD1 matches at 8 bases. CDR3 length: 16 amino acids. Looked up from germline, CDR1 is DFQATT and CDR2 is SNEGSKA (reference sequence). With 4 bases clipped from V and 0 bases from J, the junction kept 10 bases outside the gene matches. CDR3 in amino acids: CSAKSNRGGLNTEAFF. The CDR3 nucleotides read TGCAGTGCTAAAAGTAACAGGGGGGGCCTGAACACTGAAGCTTTCTTT.

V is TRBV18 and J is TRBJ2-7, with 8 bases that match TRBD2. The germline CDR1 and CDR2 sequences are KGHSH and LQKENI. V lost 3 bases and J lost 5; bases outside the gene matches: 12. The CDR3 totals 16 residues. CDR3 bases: TGTGCCAGCTCACCGCGAAGCGGGAGTGTCCCCAACGAGCAGTACTTC. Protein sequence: CASSPRSGSVPNEQYF.

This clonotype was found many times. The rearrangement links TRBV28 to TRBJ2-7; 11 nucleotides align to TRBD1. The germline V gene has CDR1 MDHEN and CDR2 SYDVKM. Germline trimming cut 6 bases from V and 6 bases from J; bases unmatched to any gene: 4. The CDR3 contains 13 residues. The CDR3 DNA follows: TGTGCCAGCAGGAGGACAGGGGGCATCGAGCAGTACTTC. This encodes CASRRTGGIEQYF. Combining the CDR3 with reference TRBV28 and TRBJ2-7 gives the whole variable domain DVKVTQSSRYLVKRTGEKVFLECVQDMDHENMFWYRQDPGLGLRLIYFSYDVKMKEKGDIPEGYSVSREKKERFSLILESASTNQTSMYLCASRRTGGIEQYFGPGTRLTVT.

CDR3 nucleotide sequence: TGTGCCTGGAGTGTACCCGGCAGTACCTACGAGCAGTACTTC. It specifies CAWSVPGSTYEQYF. The chain employs TRBV30 and TRBJ2-7; D is ambiguous. The CDR3 extends over 14 amino acids. Germline CDR1 GTSNPN, CDR2 SVGIG (reference sequence). Trimming took off 0 bases at V and 2 bases at J, with 11 bases between the two ends.

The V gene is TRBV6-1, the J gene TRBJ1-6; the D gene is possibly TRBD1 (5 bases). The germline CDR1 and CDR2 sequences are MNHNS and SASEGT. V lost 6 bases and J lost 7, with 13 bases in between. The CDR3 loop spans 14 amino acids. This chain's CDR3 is CASSQGSGNSPLHF. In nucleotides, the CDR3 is TGTGCCAGCAGCCAGGGTTCGGGCAATTCACCCCTCCACTTT.

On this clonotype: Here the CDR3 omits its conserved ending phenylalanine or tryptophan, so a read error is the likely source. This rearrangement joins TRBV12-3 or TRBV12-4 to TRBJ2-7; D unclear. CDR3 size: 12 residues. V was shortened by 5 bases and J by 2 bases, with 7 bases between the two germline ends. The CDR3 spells CASSQTTYEQYL. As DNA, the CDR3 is TGTGCCAGCAGTCAGACGACCTACGAGCAGTACCTC.

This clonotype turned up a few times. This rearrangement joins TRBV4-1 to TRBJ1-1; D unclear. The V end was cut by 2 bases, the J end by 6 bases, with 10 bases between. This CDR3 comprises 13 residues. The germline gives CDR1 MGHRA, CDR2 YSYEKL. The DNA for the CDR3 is TGCGCCAGCAGCCAACCTGGGGATCCTGAAGCTTTCTTT. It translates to CASSQPGDPEAFF.

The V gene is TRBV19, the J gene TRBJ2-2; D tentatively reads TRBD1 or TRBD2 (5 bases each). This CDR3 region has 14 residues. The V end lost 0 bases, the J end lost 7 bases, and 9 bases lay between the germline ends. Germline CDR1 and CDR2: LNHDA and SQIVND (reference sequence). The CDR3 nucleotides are TGTGCCAGTAGTATAGATGGGGGTTTCGGGGAGCTGTTTTTT. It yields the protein CASSIDGGFGELFF.

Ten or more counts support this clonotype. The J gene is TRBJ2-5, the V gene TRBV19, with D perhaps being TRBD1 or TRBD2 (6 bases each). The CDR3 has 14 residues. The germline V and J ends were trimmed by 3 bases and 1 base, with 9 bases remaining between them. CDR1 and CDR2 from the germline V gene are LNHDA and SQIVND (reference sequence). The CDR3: CASSIGGGQETQYF. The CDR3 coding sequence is TGTGCCAGTAGTATCGGAGGGGGCCAAGAGACCCAGTACTTC.

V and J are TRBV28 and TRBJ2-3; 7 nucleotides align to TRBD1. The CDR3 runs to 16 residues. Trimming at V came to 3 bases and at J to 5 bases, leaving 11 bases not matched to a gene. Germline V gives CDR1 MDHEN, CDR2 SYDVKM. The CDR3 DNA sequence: TGTGCCAGCAGTTTGGTTCAGACAGGGACGCGAGATACGCAGTATTTT. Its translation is CASSLVQTGTRDTQYF.

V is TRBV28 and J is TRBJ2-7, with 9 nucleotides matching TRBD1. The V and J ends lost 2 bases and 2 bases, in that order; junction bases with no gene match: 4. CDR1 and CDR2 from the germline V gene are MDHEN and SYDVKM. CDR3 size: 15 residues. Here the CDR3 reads CASSLGTGRTYEQYF. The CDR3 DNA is TGTGCCAGCAGTTTAGGGACAGGGAGGACCTACGAGCAGTACTTC.

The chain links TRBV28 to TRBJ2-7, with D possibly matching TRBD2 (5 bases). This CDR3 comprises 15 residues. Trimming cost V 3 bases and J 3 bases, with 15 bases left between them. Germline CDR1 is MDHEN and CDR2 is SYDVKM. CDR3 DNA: TGTGCCAGCAGTTTCCCCACGGAGCGGAGCTACGAGCAGTACTTC. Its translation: CASSFPTERSYEQYF.

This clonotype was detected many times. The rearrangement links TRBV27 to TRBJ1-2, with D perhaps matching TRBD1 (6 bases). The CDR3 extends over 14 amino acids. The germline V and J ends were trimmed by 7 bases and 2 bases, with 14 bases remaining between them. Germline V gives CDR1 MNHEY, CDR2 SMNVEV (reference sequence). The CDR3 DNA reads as TGTGCCAGCACCCCGGGGGGGGCGAACTATGGCTACACCTTC. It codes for CASTPGGANYGYTF.

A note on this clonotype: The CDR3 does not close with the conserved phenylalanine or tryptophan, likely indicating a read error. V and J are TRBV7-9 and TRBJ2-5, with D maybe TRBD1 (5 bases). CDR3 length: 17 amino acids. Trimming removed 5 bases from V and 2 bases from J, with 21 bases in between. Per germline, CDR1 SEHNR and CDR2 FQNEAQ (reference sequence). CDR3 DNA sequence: TGTGCCAGCAGCATCCCACTCGCCAGGGCAGTACAAGAGACCCAGTACTCC. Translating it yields CASSIPLARAVQETQYS.

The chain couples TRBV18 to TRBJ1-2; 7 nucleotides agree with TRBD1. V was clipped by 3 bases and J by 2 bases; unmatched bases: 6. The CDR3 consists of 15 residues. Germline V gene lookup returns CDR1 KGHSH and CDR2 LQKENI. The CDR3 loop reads CASSPRGQENYGYTF. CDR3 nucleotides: TGTGCCAGCTCACCTCGAGGACAGGAGAACTATGGCTACACCTTC.